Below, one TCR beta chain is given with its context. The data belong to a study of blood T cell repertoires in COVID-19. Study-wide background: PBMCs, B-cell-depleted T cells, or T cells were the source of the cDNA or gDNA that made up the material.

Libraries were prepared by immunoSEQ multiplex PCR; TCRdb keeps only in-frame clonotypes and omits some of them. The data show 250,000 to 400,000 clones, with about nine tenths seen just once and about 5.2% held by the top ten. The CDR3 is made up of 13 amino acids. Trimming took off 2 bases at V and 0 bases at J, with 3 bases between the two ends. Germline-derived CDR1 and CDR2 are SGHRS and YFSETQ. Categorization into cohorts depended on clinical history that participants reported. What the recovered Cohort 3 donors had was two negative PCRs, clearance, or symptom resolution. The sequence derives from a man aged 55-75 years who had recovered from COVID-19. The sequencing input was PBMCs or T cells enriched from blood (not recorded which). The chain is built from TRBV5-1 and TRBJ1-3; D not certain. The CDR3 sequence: CASSFGSGNTIYF. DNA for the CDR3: TGCGCCAGCAGCTTCGGCTCTGGAAACACCATATATTTT.